The clone carrying this T cell receptor (beta chain) has ten or more counts. Unique molecular identifiers featured in how the TCRbeta library was prepared. TCRdb processed the PCR reads anew with MiXCR; each CDR3 protein has one entry. The sample records around 96,000 distinct CDR3 sequences, 10% to 15% being singletons. The sample is drawn from a study of T-cell reconstitution after alpha-beta-depleted transplantation in children. V shed 6 bases, J shed 5 bases, and the junction held 8 bases outside the gene matches. The CDR3 covers 15 residues. Sequencing was performed on PBMCs from the stem cell graft donor, taken from the stem cell graft. V gene TRBV12-3 or TRBV12-4 combines with J gene TRBJ2-7, with TRBD2 matching 12 bases. The clonotype comes from a human donor who donated a stem cell graft to a child with inherited bone marrow failure. Here the CDR3 reads CASRPWTSGKHEQYF. The CDR3 DNA reads TGTGCCAGCAGACCCTGGACTAGCGGGAAACACGAGCAGTACTTC.